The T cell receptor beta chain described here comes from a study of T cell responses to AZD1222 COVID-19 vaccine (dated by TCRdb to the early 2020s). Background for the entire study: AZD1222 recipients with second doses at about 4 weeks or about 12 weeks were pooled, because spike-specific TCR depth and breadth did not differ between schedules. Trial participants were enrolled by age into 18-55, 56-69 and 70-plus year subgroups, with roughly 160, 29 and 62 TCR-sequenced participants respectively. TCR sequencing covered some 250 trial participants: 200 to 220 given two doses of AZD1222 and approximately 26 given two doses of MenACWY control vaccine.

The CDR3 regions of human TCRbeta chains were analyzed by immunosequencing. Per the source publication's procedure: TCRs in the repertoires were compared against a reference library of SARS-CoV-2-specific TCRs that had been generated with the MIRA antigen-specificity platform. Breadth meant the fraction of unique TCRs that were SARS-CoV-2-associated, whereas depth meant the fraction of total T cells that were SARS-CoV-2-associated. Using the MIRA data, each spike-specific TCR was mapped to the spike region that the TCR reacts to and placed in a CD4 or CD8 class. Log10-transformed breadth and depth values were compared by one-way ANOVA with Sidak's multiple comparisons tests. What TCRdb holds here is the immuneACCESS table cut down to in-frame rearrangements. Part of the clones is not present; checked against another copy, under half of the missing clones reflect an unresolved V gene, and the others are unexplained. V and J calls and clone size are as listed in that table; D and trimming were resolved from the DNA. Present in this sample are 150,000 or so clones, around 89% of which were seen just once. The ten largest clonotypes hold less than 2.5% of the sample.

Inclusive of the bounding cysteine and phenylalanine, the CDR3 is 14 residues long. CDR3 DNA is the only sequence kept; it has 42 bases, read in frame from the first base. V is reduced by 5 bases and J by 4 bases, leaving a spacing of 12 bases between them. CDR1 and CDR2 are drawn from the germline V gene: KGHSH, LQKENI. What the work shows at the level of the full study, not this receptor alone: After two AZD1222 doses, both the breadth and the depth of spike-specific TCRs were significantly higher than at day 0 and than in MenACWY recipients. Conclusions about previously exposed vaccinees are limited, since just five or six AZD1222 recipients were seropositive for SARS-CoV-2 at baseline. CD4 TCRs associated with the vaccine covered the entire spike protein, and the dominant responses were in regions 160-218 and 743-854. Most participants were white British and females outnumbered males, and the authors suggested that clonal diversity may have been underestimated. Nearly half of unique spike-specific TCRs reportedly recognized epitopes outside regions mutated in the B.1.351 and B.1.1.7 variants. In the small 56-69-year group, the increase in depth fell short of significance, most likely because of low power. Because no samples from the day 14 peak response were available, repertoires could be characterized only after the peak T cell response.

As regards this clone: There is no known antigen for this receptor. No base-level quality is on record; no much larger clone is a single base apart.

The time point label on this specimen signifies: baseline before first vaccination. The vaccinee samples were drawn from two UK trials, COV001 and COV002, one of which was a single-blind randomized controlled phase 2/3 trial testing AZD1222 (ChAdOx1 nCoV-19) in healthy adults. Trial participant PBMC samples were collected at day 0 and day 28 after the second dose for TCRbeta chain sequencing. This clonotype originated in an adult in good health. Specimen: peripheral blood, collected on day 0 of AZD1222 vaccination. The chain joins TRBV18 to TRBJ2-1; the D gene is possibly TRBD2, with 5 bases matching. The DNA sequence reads TGTGCCAGCTCAAATACTAGGAATTACAATGAGCAGTTCTTC. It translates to CASSNTRNYNEQFF.